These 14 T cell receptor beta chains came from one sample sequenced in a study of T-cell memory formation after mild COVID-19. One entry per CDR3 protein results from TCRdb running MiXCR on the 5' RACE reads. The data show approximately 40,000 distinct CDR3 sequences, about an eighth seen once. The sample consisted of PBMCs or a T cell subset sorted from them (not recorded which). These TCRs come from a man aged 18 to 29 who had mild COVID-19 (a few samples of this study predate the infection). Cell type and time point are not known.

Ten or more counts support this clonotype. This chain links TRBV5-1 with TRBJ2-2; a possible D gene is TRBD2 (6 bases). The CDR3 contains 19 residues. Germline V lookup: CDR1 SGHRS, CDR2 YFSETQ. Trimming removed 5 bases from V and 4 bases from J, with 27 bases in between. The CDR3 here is CASSSSVTELASSTGELFF. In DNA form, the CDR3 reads TGCGCCAGCAGTAGTAGTGTGACCGAACTAGCCTCGAGCACCGGGGAGCTGTTTTTT.

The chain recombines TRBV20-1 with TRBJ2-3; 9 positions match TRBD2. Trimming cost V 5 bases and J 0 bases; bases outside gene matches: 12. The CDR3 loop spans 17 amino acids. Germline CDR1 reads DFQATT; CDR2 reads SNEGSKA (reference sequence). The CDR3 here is CSAESASGVHSTDTQYF. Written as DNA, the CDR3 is TGCAGTGCTGAGTCCGCTAGCGGGGTTCATAGCACAGATACGCAGTATTTT.

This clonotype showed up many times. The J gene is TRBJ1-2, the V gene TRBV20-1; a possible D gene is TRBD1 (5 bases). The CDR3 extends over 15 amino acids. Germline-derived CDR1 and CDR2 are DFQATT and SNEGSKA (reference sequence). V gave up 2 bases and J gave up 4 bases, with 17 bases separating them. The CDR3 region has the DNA TGCAGTGCTAGACTATCCGACGGGACCCTCTATGGCTACACCTTC. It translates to CSARLSDGTLYGYTF.

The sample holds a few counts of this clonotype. CDR3 in DNA: TGTGCCAGCAGTCCCGGGTCCCCGGAGGATGGCTACACCTTC. It is translated as CASSPGSPEDGYTF. The chain links TRBV6-4 to TRBJ1-2, with D unresolved. The V gene's germline CDR1 is MRHNA and CDR2 SNTAGT. CDR3 length equals 14 residues. V was pared by 5 bases and J by 6 bases, with 16 bases between.

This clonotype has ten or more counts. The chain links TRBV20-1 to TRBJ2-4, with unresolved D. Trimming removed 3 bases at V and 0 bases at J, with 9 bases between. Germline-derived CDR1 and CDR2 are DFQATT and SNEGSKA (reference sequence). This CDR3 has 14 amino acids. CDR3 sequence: CSASKGSAKNIQYF. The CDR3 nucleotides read TGCAGTGCTAGCAAGGGTTCAGCCAAAAACATTCAGTACTTC.

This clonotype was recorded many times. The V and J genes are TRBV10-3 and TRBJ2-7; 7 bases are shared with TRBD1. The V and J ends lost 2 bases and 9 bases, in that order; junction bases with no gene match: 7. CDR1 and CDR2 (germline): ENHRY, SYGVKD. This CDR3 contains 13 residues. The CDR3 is CAISERGQDGQYV. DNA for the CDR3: TGTGCCATCAGTGAGAGGGGGCAGGATGGGCAGTACGTC.

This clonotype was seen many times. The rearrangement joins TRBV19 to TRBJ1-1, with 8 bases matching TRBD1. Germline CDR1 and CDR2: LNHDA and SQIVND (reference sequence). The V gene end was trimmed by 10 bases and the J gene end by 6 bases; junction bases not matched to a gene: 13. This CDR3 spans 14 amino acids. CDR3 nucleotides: TGTGCCACTCGACAGGGGCCGCAACCACCTGAAGCTTTCTTT. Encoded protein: CATRQGPQPPEAFF. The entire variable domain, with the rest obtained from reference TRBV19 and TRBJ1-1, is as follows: DGGITQSPKYLFRKEGQNVTLSCEQNLNHDAMYWYRQDPGQGLRLIYYSQIVNDFQKGDIAEGYSVSREKKESFPLTVTSAQKNPTAFYLCATRQGPQPPEAFFGQGTRLTVV.

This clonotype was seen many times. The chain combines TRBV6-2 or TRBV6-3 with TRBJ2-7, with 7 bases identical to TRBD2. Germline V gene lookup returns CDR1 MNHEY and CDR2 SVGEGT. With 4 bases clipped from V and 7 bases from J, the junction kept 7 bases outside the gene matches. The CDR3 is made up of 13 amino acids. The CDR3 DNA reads TGTGCCAGCAGTTCCGGCGCCGGGAGGGAGCAGTACGTC. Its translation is CASSSGAGREQYV.

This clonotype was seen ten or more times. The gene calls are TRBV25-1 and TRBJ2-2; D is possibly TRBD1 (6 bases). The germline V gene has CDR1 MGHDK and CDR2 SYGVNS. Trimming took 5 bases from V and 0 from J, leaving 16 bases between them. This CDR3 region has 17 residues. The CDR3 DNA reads TGTGCCAGCAGTCAAATCCAGGACAGCCCGAACACCGGGGAGCTGTTTTTT. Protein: CASSQIQDSPNTGELFF. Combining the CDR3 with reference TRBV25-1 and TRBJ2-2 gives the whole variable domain EADIYQTPRYLVIGTGKKITLECSQTMGHDKMYWYQQDPGMELHLIHYSYGVNSTEKGDLSSESTVSRIRTEHFPLTLESARPSHTSQYLCASSQIQDSPNTGELFFGEGSRLTVL.

The CDR3 DNA is TGTGCCAGCAGCCAAGATTGGGCCAGCTCTGGGGCCAACGTCCTGACTTTC. It yields the protein CASSQDWASSGANVLTF. The J gene is TRBJ2-6, the V gene TRBV3-1; D is unresolved. Germline V gene sequence: CDR1 LGHDT, CDR2 YNNKEL (reference sequence). Trimming took 0 bases from V and 0 from J, leaving 9 bases between them. This CDR3 has 17 residues.

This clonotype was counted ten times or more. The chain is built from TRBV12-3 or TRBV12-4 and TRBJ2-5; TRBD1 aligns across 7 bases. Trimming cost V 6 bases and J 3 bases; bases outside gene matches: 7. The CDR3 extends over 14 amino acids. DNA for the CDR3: TGTGCCAGCAGCCCAGGGGGTCTAAAAGAGACCCAGTACTTC. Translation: CASSPGGLKETQYF.

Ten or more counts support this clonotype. The CDR3 DNA follows: TGCGCCAGCAGCCAAGATAGGAACTCTGGGGACACCATATATTTT. It codes for CASSQDRNSGDTIYF. The chain couples TRBV4-3 to TRBJ1-3; no reliable D call. This CDR3 spans 15 amino acids. Trimming stripped 0 bases from V and 8 bases from J, with 14 bases between. CDR1 and CDR2 from the germline V gene are LGHNA and YSLEER.

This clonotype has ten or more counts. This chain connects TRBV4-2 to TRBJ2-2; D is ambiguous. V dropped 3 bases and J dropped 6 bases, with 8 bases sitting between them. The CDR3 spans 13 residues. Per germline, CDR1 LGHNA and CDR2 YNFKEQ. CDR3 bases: TGTGCCAGCAGCCAGGTTTCGGCCGGGGAGCTGTTTTTT. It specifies CASSQVSAGELFF.

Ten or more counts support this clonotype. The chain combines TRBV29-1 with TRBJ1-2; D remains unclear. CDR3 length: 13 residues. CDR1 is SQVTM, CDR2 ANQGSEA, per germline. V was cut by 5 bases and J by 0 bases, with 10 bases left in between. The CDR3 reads CSVPQSPNYGYTF. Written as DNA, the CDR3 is TGCAGCGTTCCTCAGAGTCCTAACTATGGCTACACCTTC.